The next 26 T cell receptor beta chains were all read from a single sample in a study of identical twins. TCRdb ran MiXCR on the 5' RACE reads and lists one entry per CDR3 protein. The sample shows 1.5 million to 2 million distinct CDR3 sequences, about 32% of them seen only once. The sequenced sample was cord blood. The origin of the receptors is a newborn girl in good health.

CDR3 sequence: CASSMWGQRGEQYF. CDR3 nucleotide sequence: TGTGCCAGCAGTATGTGGGGACAACGCGGCGAGCAGTACTTC. V gene TRBV28 combines with J gene TRBJ2-7, with D perhaps matching TRBD1 (6 bases). Germline V CDR1 and CDR2: MDHEN, SYDVKM. Deletions cut 5 bases from V and 6 bases from J, with 17 bases between. The CDR3 contains 14 residues. The full variable domain, completed using reference TRBV28 and TRBJ2-7, is DVKVTQSSRYLVKRTGEKVFLECVQDMDHENMFWYRQDPGLGLRLIYFSYDVKMKEKGDIPEGYSVSREKKERFSLILESASTNQTSMYLCASSMWGQRGEQYFGPGTRLTVT.

This clonotype was picked up many times. The CDR3 nucleotides read TGTGCCAGCAGTTCCCGGGACAGGCTCTCCTACGAGCAGTACTTC. This codes for CASSSRDRLSYEQYF. J is TRBJ2-7 and V is TRBV12-3 or TRBV12-4; 8 bases align to TRBD1. V gave up 4 bases and J gave up 0 bases; unmatched junction bases: 5. The CDR3 has 15 amino acids.

V usage is TRBV6-1 and J usage is TRBJ1-1, with a possible D match to TRBD1 (6 bases). V was shortened by 5 bases and J by 1 base, with 17 bases between the two germline ends. Germline V CDR1 and CDR2: MNHNS, SASEGT. The CDR3 runs to 16 residues. The DNA of the CDR3 is TGTGCCAGCAGTTTCCGGACAGTCCAGAAGAACACTGAAGCTTTCTTT. Translating gives CASSFRTVQKNTEAFF.

This clonotype was detected ten times or more. The J gene is TRBJ2-1, the V gene TRBV7-6; 9 nucleotides align to TRBD2. The CDR3 loop spans 16 amino acids. Germline V CDR1 and CDR2: SGHVS, FNYEAQ. After removal of 0 bases from V and 2 bases from J, the junction contained 2 bases not matched to a gene. CDR3 in amino acids: CASSLARTSAYNEQFF. Here the CDR3 DNA reads TGTGCCAGCAGCTTAGCAAGGACTAGCGCCTACAATGAGCAGTTCTTC.

V gene TRBV19 combines with J gene TRBJ1-5; D is unresolved. V was pared by 3 bases and J by 0 bases, with 6 bases between. Germline V gene lookup returns CDR1 LNHDA and CDR2 SQIVND (reference sequence). CDR3 length equals 14 residues. The CDR3, as DNA: TGTGCCAGTAGTATCGGTTATAGCAATCAGCCCCAGCATTTT. This sequence encodes CASSIGYSNQPQHF.

This sequence joins TRBV4-1 and TRBJ2-1; D gene ambiguous. Germline CDR1 reads MGHRA; CDR2 reads YSYEKL. Trimming removed 3 bases from V and 4 bases from J, with 10 bases in between. The CDR3 has 14 amino acids. The DNA of the CDR3 is TGCGCCAGCAGCCAGGGGAAAAATTACAATGAGCAGTTCTTC. Translated: CASSQGKNYNEQFF.

The genes are TRBV4-2 and TRBJ2-1, with TRBD2 matching over 13 bases. CDR1 is LGHNA and CDR2 is YNFKEQ in the germline V gene. This CDR3 comprises 16 residues. With V trimmed by 5 bases and J by 8 bases, 9 bases remained unmatched. The CDR3 sequence: CASSLGLAGALDEQFF. As DNA, the CDR3 is TGTGCCAGCAGCTTAGGACTAGCGGGGGCTTTGGATGAGCAGTTCTTC.

This sequence joins TRBV29-1 and TRBJ1-1; TRBD1 matches 10 bases. J gave up 4 bases and V 6 bases, and 11 bases lay outside the gene matches. Germline CDR1 is SQVTM and CDR2 is ANQGSEA. The CDR3 covers 15 residues. CDR3 amino acids: CSVRDRGRVGTEAFF. In DNA form, the CDR3 reads TGCAGCGTCCGCGACAGGGGGCGAGTTGGCACTGAAGCTTTCTTT.

The V and J genes are TRBV7-2 and TRBJ2-2; the D gene is possibly TRBD2 (6 bases). CDR1 is SGHTA and CDR2 is FQGNSA in the germline V gene. V lost 3 bases to trimming and J lost 4 bases, with 12 bases between them. The CDR3 consists of 15 residues. The CDR3 loop is CASSFFGRGTGELFF. The CDR3 nucleotides read TGTGCCAGCAGCTTCTTCGGGAGAGGCACCGGGGAGCTGTTTTTT.

The gene calls are TRBV7-9 and TRBJ2-1, with TRBD2 matching 9 bases. The DNA end is a closer match to TRBJ2-7, so the J assignment may be wrong. Germline loops: CDR1 SEHNR, CDR2 FQNEAQ (reference sequence). The CDR3 has 17 amino acids. The CDR3 sequence: CASSFVSLSGSYNEQYF. The CDR3 DNA follows: TGTGCCAGCAGCTTTGTCTCTCTTAGCGGGAGCTACAATGAGCAGTACTTC.

The chain recombines TRBV11-2 with TRBJ2-3; D is possibly TRBD1 (6 bases). Germline CDR1 and CDR2: SGHAT and FQNNGV. This CDR3 is 16 amino acids long. Trimming removed 0 bases at V and 2 bases at J, with 12 bases between. The CDR3 DNA follows: TGTGCCAGCAGCTTAGATCTGGGGGCACACACAGATACGCAGTATTTT. Translated, it gives CASSLDLGAHTDTQYF. Complete variable domain (other parts from reference TRBV11-2 and TRBJ2-3): EAGVAQSPRYKIIEKRQSVAFWCNPISGHATLYWYQQILGQGPKLLIQFQNNGVVDDSQLPKDRFSAERLKGVDSTLKIQPAKLEDSAVYLCASSLDLGAHTDTQYFGPGTRLTVL.

Note on this clonotype: A much larger clone lies one base from this, so it may be a read error. The rearrangement links TRBV29-1 to TRBJ1-4; no definite D call. This CDR3 spans 12 amino acids. Germline lookup yields CDR1 SQVTM and CDR2 ANQGSEA. V was clipped by 4 bases and J by 12 bases, with 15 bases between them. CDR3 coding DNA: TGCAGCGTTGGCGGGCCCGGAGAAGAACTGTTTTTT. Protein sequence: CSVGGPGEELFF.

The rearrangement uses TRBV12-3 or TRBV12-4 and TRBJ2-3; tentative D call: TRBD2 (5 bases). The ends were cut back, 3 bases at V and 5 bases at J, with 12 bases in the middle. This CDR3 has 14 residues. The CDR3 loop reads CASSFRTGKDTQYF. The CDR3 nucleotides are TGTGCCAGCAGTTTCAGAACGGGGAAAGATACGCAGTATTTT.

A note on this clonotype: The germline gene is not matched at one end of the junction; a read error may be the cause. The chain has TRBV7-9 and TRBJ2-3; the D is unclear. Germline CDR1 is SEHNR and CDR2 is FQNEAQ (reference sequence). The CDR3 has 14 amino acids. CDR3 bases: TGTGCCAGCAGCTTAGCGGGCCACACACATACGCAGTATTTT. Amino acids: CASSLAGHTHTQYF.

This clonotype was detected many times. The J gene is TRBJ2-1, the V gene TRBV28; 9 nucleotides match TRBD1. V lost 4 bases to trimming and J lost 8 bases; unmatched junction nucleotides: 9. The CDR3 has 15 amino acids. The V gene's germline CDR1 is MDHEN and CDR2 SYDVKM. CDR3 sequence: CASSSSGTGSHEQFF. CDR3 nucleotide sequence: TGTGCCAGCAGTTCGTCCGGGACAGGGTCCCATGAGCAGTTCTTC. Full variable domain (outside the CDR3, taken from reference TRBV28 and TRBJ2-1): DVKVTQSSRYLVKRTGEKVFLECVQDMDHENMFWYRQDPGLGLRLIYFSYDVKMKEKGDIPEGYSVSREKKERFSLILESASTNQTSMYLCASSSSGTGSHEQFFGPGTRLTVL.

A note on this clonotype: Relative to the germline gene, one junction end is altered; a read error may explain this. The J gene is TRBJ2-3, the V gene TRBV2; 12 bases are a match to TRBD2. CDR3 length: 16 amino acids. Germline CDR1 is SNHLY and CDR2 is FYNNEI. Here the CDR3 reads CASSQTSGGYTGTQYF. CDR3 DNA: TGTGCCAGCAGCCAAACTAGCGGGGGGTACACAGGTACGCAGTATTTT.

This clonotype was seen a few times. This chain links TRBV5-1 with TRBJ2-5, with 13 bases matching TRBD2. The CDR3 has 16 amino acids. J gave up 5 bases and V 3 bases, and 7 bases lay outside the gene matches. Germline CDR1 and CDR2: SGHRS and YFSETQ. Here the CDR3 DNA reads TGCGCCAGCAGCTGGGGACTAGCGGGGATACTGGAGACCCAGTACTTC. Its translation: CASSWGLAGILETQYF.

The gene calls are TRBV4-2 and TRBJ2-5; a weak D match, TRBD2 (5 bases). CDR1 is LGHNA, CDR2 YNFKEQ, per germline. CDR3 length equals 15 residues. Trimming removed 4 bases at V and 0 bases at J, with 12 bases between. The CDR3 here is CASSREGGNQETQYF. In DNA, the CDR3 is TGTGCCAGCAGCCGCGAAGGAGGAAACCAAGAGACCCAGTACTTC.

The chain combines TRBV28 with TRBJ1-1; a weak D match, TRBD1 (5 bases). CDR1 is MDHEN, CDR2 SYDVKM, per germline. V lost 4 bases and J 4 bases, leaving 22 bases between the germline ends. The CDR3 sequence is 17 residues long. In DNA form, the CDR3 reads TGTGCCAGCAGTTACCACCTTGGGACTGGGGGAATCACTGAAGCTTTCTTT. Amino acid sequence: CASSYHLGTGGITEAFF.

This clonotype was seen a handful of times. V is TRBV24-1 and J is TRBJ2-1, with 8 bases identical to TRBD1. This CDR3 spans 14 amino acids. Losses at the gene ends were 7 bases for V and 6 bases for J; bases not matched to a gene: 7. Germline CDR1 reads KGHDR; CDR2 reads SFDVKD. The CDR3 DNA sequence: TGTGCCACCAGAGGGACAGGTGTCCGCAATGAGCAGTTCTTC. Its translation: CATRGTGVRNEQFF.

On this clonotype: Being one base from a much bigger clone, this may be a read error. V usage is TRBV4-1 and J usage is TRBJ2-1; possible D gene TRBD2, 5 bases. CDR1 and CDR2 (germline): MGHRA, YSYEKL. The CDR3 has 16 residues. With 2 bases removed from V and 2 bases from J, the gap between germline ends came to 13 bases. This CDR3 is CASSQRPAETYNEQFF. CDR3 nucleotide sequence: TGCGCCAGCAGCCAACGACCAGCGGAGACCTACAATGAGCAGTTCTTC.

This clonotype has only a few counts. The chain combines TRBV5-6 with TRBJ2-4, with no clear D. CDR3 size: 17 residues. CDR1 and CDR2 from the germline V gene are SGHDT and YYEEEE. Trimming shortened V by 4 bases and J by 5 bases, and 22 bases separated the two germline ends. CDR3 in amino acids: CASSGLHQQQMENIQYF. The CDR3 DNA reads as TGTGCCAGCAGCGGCCTCCATCAGCAGCAAATGGAAAACATTCAGTACTTC.

This clonotype was picked up a small number of times. The chain joins TRBV6-5 to TRBJ2-4; no clear D gene. The germline CDR1 and CDR2 sequences are MNHEY and SVGAGI. The CDR3 has 11 amino acids. V lost 4 bases, J lost 3 bases, and 1 base lay in between. The CDR3 region has the DNA TGTGCCAGCAGTTTCAAAAACATTCAGTACTTC. Amino acids: CASSFKNIQYF.

The count of this clonotype is one. The chain has TRBV2 and TRBJ2-1; the match to TRBD2 covers 10 bases. Germline V gene lookup returns CDR1 SNHLY and CDR2 FYNNEI. This CDR3 spans 19 amino acids. The trim removed 2 bases at V and 3 bases at J, leaving 13 bases unmatched. CDR3 amino acids: CASSEPPWMIAGGYNEQFF. For the CDR3, the DNA is TGTGCCAGCAGTGAACCTCCGTGGATGATAGCGGGGGGCTACAATGAGCAGTTCTTC.

This clonotype was recorded a few times. The chain recombines TRBV19 with TRBJ1-2, with no clear D. This CDR3 comprises 13 residues. V lost 10 bases and J lost 0, with 12 bases in between. Germline CDR1 reads LNHDA; CDR2 reads SQIVND (reference sequence). CDR3: CATLKQSNYGYTF. The CDR3, as DNA: TGTGCCACCCTAAAGCAATCTAACTATGGCTACACCTTC.

There are many counts of this clonotype. J is TRBJ2-5 and V is TRBV10-1; 9 bases fit TRBD1. The end of the DNA is better explained by TRBJ2-7, so the J call may be wrong. The CDR3 contains 14 residues. CDR1 is WNHNN and CDR2 is SYGVQD in the germline V gene (reference sequence). The CDR3 nucleotides are TGCGCCAGCAGCCTCCGGGACAGGGTCGACGAGCAGTACTTC. Its protein product is CASSLRDRVDEQYF.